This T cell receptor beta chain was recovered during a study of response to subunit inactivated influenza vaccine. Study-level findings and limits: There was a suggestion from the authors that each seasonal influenza vaccination recruits few new T cells.

TCRdb re-analysed the RT-PCR reads in MiXCR, keeping a single row per CDR3 protein. The table shows about 540,000 distinct CDR3 sequences, with roughly 25% occurring only once. The J segment lost 3 bases and the V segment lost 3 bases, leaving 8 bases of the junction unmatched. There are 17 residues in the CDR3. In germline, CDR1 is SGHNT, CDR2 YYREEE (reference sequence). As to this clonotype: The antigen is undetermined.

Separately, the same data were catalogued under a study of T cells expressing NK-cell markers. That report notes: Production of TCR beta cDNA relied on 5'RACE template switching with UMIs.

The sequence derives from a man in his fifties or sixties who received an inactivated influenza vaccine. The chain links TRBV5-4 to TRBJ2-1, with 11 bases aligning to TRBD2. The source material was CD4+ T cells sorted from PBMCs, sampled 11 to 12 days after vaccination. CDR3 protein: CASSSSSGGAYYNEQFF. The CDR3 DNA is TGTGCCAGCAGCTCGAGTAGCGGGGGGGCTTACTACAATGAGCAGTTCTTC. The full variable domain, rest sourced from reference TRBV5-4 and TRBJ2-1, is ETGVTQSPTHLIKTRGQQVTLRCSSQSGHNTVSWYQQALGQGPQFIFQYYREEENGRGNFPPRFSGLQFPNYSSELNVNALELDDSALYLCASSSSSGGAYYNEQFFGPGTRLTVL.